The T cell receptor beta chain described here comes from a study of Graves' ophthalmopathy and Graves' hyperthyroidism. A word on this clonotype: Germline and junction disagree at one end, which may indicate a read error.

The CDR3 spans 15 residues. The germline V gene encodes CDR1 SGHAT and CDR2 FQNNGV. Researchers took RNA transcripts and amplified TCR beta CDR3 regions from them. First-round RT-PCR relied on HTBI primers, and a second-round multiplex PCR came next. Each CDR3 protein gets one entry after TCRdb re-called the multiplex PCR reads with MiXCR. The sample shows 900,000 to 1,200,000 distinct CDR3 sequences, 35% to 40% of them seen only once. The sample comprised peripheral blood or thyroid tissue (not recorded which). This sequence was found in an adult man with Graves' hyperthyroidism. V usage is TRBV11-2 and J usage is TRBJ2-2; D is unclear. The CDR3 loop is CASSQSTANTGELFF. The CDR3 DNA follows: TGCGCCAGCAGCCAGTCTACAGCGAACACCGGGGAGCTGTTTTTT.